A single sample gave rise to the 13 T cell receptor beta chains below, sequenced in a study of cytomegalovirus exposure and HLA in healthy donors (dated by TCRdb to about 2017). Library construction relied on the immunoSEQ multiplex PCR assay. The multiplex PCR relied on a mix of 60 forward primers for TCR Vbeta segments and 13 reverse primers for TCR Jbeta segments. Sourced from immuneACCESS, this table was stored by TCRdb with only in-frame sequences that have V and J called. A share of the clones is absent; for the studies checked, an unresolved V gene accounts for under half, and the remainder has no known explanation. For this sample the table gives approximately 150,000 clones, of which more than 55% were detected only once. The ten largest clones represent 6.5% of the sample. The sample taken for sequencing was PBMCs. Every receptor here comes from a woman aged 55-69 years in good health and CMV-seronegative.

This chain links TRBV19 with TRBJ2-2; D may be TRBD2 (6 bases). Germline V gives CDR1 LNHDA, CDR2 SQIVND (reference sequence). The CDR3 loop spans 15 amino acids. Trimming left V 6 bases short and J 1 base short, with 12 bases between. CDR3 DNA sequence: TGTGCCAGTAGAGAGACAGCGGGGAACACCGGGGAGCTGTTTTTT. The encoded protein is CASRETAGNTGELFF. Variable domain in full (rest from reference TRBV19 and TRBJ2-2): DGGITQSPKYLFRKEGQNVTLSCEQNLNHDAMYWYRQDPGQGLRLIYYSQIVNDFQKGDIAEGYSVSREKKESFPLTVTSAQKNPTAFYLCASRETAGNTGELFFGEGSRLTVL.

This chain uses TRBV5-1 with TRBJ2-2; no clear D gene. The CDR3 contains 14 residues. The germline V gene has CDR1 SGHRS and CDR2 YFSETQ. V dropped 0 bases and J dropped 2 bases, with 5 bases sitting between them. The CDR3 region is CASSLGQNTGELFF. CDR3 nucleotides: TGCGCCAGCAGCTTGGGACAAAACACCGGGGAGCTGTTTTTT.

This clone was seen a single time. The V gene is TRBV6-5, the J gene TRBJ1-1, with D hard to call. The germline V gene has CDR1 MNHEY and CDR2 SVGAGI. The CDR3 totals 12 residues. V gave up 3 bases and J gave up 4 bases, with 6 bases separating them. This CDR3 is CASSYGPTEAFF. DNA of the CDR3: TGTGCCAGCAGTTATGGCCCCACTGAAGCTTTCTTT.

This sequence joins TRBV7-6 and TRBJ2-3, with 7 bases that match TRBD2. CDR1 is SGHVS, CDR2 FNYEAQ, per germline. This CDR3 comprises 16 residues. J was trimmed by 3 bases and V by 1 base; bases with no gene match: 7. The CDR3 region has the DNA TGTGCCAGCAGCTTAGGCCCAGCGGGGCTAACAGATACGCAGTATTTT. Translating gives CASSLGPAGLTDTQYF.

The V gene is TRBV29-1, the J gene TRBJ1-5; D not resolved. The CDR3 totals 12 residues. The ends were cut back, 7 bases at V and 9 bases at J, with 16 bases in the middle. The germline gives CDR1 SQVTM, CDR2 ANQGSEA. CDR3 nucleotides: TGCAGCGCGGGGAGCGGAGAAAGGCCCCAGCATTTT. Its translation is CSAGSGERPQHF.

The genes are TRBV7-2 and TRBJ2-5; possible D gene TRBD2, 9 bases. The CDR3 runs 15 residues. V lost 2 bases and J 4 bases, leaving 14 bases between the germline ends. The germline CDR1 and CDR2 sequences are SGHTA and FQGNSA. The CDR3 sequence is CASSLSGGTGETQYF. CDR3 bases: TGTGCCAGCAGCTTAAGCGGGGGGACAGGAGAGACCCAGTACTTC.

In nucleotides, the CDR3 is TGTGCCAGCAGTGAAATCGGGGCAGGGGGCACAGATACGCAGTATTTT. Translating it yields CASSEIGAGGTDTQYF. J is TRBJ2-3 and V is TRBV6-1, with a weak D call TRBD1 (6 bases). With 2 bases removed from V and 1 base from J, the gap between germline ends came to 13 bases. This CDR3 contains 16 residues. CDR1 and CDR2 (germline): MNHNS, SASEGT.

CDR3: CASILPPTGGNEQYF. The CDR3 DNA reads TGTGCCAGTATTCTGCCCCCGACAGGAGGCAACGAGCAGTACTTC. The chain is built from TRBV19 and TRBJ2-5, with D possibly matching TRBD1 (6 bases). Near its end, the DNA agrees better with TRBJ2-7, so the J call may be wrong. CDR1 is LNHDA, CDR2 SQIVND, per germline (reference sequence). This CDR3 spans 15 amino acids.

This clone was detected ten times or more. The chain joins TRBV6-6 to TRBJ1-3; TRBD1 aligns across 7 bases. Trimming took 7 bases from V and 0 from J; bases not matched to a gene: 9. The CDR3 runs 16 residues. In germline, CDR1 is MNHNY, CDR2 SVGAGI (reference sequence). CDR3 residues: CASTAGQAASGNTIYF. The CDR3 bases are TGTGCCAGCACCGCCGGACAGGCCGCCTCTGGAAACACCATATATTTT.

This sequence joins TRBV6-6 and TRBJ2-3; TRBD2 aligns across 9 bases. Germline V CDR1 and CDR2: MNHNY, SVGAGI (reference sequence). CDR3 size: 16 residues. V shed 6 bases and J 0 bases; nucleotides not matched to a gene: 7. CDR3 in DNA: TGTGCCAGCAGCACGACTAGCGGAACTAGCACAGATACGCAGTATTTT. Amino acids: CASSTTSGTSTDTQYF.

To note about this clone: Other DNA variants within this sample encode the same CDR3. The rearrangement joins TRBV6-5 to TRBJ2-7; D gene uncertain. V lost 5 bases to trimming and J lost 1 base, with 6 bases between them. CDR1 MNHEY and CDR2 SVGAGI come from the germline V gene. CDR3 length equals 12 residues. The CDR3 region is CASSPSSYEQYF. For the CDR3, the DNA is TGTGCCAGCAGTCCTTCGTCCTACGAGCAGTACTTC.

DNA for the CDR3: TGTGCCAGCAGTTCCGGGACAGGGGTTGATGGCTACACCTTC. The encoded protein is CASSSGTGVDGYTF. The chain employs TRBV6-5 and TRBJ1-2; 10 positions match TRBD1. CDR1 is MNHEY, CDR2 SVGAGI, per germline. After removal of 4 bases from V and 6 bases from J, the junction contained 5 bases not matched to a gene. The CDR3 totals 14 residues.

This clone appeared a few times. The chain joins TRBV7-2 to TRBJ2-1; 7 bases align to TRBD1. The germline gives CDR1 SGHTA, CDR2 FQGNSA. V lost 5 bases and J lost 8; bases outside the gene matches: 12. The CDR3 is made up of 15 amino acids. CDR3 coding DNA: TGTGCCAGCAGCATTACAGGGGATGCGGGTTATGAGCAGTTCTTC. It is translated as CASSITGDAGYEQFF.